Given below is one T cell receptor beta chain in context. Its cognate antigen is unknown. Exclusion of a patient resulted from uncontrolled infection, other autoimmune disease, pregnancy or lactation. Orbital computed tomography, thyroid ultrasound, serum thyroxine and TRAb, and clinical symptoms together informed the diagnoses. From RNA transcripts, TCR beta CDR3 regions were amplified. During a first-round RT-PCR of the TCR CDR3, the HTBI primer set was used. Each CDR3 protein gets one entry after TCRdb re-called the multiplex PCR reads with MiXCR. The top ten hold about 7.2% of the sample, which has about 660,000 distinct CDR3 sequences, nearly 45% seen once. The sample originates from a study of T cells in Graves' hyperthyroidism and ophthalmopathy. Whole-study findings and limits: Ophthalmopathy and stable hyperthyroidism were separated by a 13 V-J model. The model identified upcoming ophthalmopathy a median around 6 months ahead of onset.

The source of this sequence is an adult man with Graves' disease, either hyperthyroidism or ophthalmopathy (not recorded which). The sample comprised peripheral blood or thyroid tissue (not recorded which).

The CDR3, as DNA: TGTGCCAGCAAAACTAGCGGGTTCCACGGGGATACGCAGTATTTT. This sequence encodes CASKTSGFHGDTQYF. The rearrangement joins TRBV2 to TRBJ2-3; 9 bases align to TRBD2. Germline assignment: CDR1 SNHLY and CDR2 FYNNEI. This CDR3 comprises 15 residues. J gave up 6 bases and V 7 bases, and 11 bases lay outside the gene matches.